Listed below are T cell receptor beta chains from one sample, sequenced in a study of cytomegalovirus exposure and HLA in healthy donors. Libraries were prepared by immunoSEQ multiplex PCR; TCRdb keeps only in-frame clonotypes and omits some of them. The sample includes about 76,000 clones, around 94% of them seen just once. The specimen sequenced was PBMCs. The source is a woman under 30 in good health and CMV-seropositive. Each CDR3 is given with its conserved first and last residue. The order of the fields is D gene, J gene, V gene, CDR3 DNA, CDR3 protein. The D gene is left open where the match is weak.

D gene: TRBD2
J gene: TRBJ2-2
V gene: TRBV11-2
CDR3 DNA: TGTGCCAGCAGCTTGCCAGGACTAGGCGATTACACCGGGGAGCTGTTTTTT
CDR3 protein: CASSLPGLGDYTGELFF

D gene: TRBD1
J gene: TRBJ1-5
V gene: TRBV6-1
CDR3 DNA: TGTGCCAGCCGACAGGGTAATCAGCCCCAGCATTTT
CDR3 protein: CASRQGNQPQHF

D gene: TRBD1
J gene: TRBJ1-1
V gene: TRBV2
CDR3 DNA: TGTGCCAGCAGGGACGGACAGGGGAGGGCTGAAGCTTTCTTT
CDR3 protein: CASRDGQGRAEAFF

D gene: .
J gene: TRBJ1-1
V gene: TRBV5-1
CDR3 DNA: TGCGCCAGTTCGCAGGGGAAGAACACTGAAGCTTTCTTT
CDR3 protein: CASSQGKNTEAFF

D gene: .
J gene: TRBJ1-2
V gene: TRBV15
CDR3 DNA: TGTGCCACCGGGGGGGCAGGGGCAGGCTATGGCTACACCTTC
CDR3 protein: CATGGAGAGYGYTF

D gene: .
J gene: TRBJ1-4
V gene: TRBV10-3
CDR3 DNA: TGTGCCATCAGTGCAGGACCTCAGGGTAATGAAAAACTGTTTTTT
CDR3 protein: CAISAGPQGNEKLFF

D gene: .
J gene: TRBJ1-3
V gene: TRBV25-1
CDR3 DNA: TGTGCCAGCAGTAAGACAGGTTTCTCTGGAAACACCATATATTTT
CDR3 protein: CASSKTGFSGNTIYF

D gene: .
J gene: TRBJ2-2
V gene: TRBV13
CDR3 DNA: TGTGCCAGCACCCAGGGGCTTCGGACCGGGGAGCTGTTTTTT
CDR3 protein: CASTQGLRTGELFF

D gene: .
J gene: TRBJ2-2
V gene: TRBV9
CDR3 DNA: TGTGCCAGCCGCCTAGCAGAGAACACCGGGGAGCTGTTTTTT
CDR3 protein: CASRLAENTGELFF

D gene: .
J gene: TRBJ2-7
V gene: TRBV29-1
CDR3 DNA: TGCAGCGTTGTAACCTACGAGCAGTACTTC
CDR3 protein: CSVVTYEQYF

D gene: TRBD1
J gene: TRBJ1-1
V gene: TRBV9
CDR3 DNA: TGTGCCAGCAGCGCGGGACAGATTAACACTGAAGCTTTCTTT
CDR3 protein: CASSAGQINTEAFF

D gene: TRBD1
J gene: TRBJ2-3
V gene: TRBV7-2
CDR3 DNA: TGTGCCAGCAGCAAAAGACAGGGGGGCACAGATACGCAGTATTTT
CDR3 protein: CASSKRQGGTDTQYF

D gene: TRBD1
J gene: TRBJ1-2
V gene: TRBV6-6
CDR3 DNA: TGTGCCAGCAGTGCCACCGGGACAGGGAACCATGGCTACACCTTC
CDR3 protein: CASSATGTGNHGYTF

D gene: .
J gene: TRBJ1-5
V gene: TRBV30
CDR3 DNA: TGTGCCTTGGGGCAGGGGAAAGGCAATCAGCCCCAGCATTTT
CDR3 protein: CALGQGKGNQPQHF

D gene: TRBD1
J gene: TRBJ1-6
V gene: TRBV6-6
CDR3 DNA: TGTGCCAGCAGACAGGGGGCTAATTCACCCCTCCACTTT
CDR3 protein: CASRQGANSPLHF

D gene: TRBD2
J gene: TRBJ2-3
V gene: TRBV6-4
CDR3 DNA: TGTGCCAGCAGTGACCGGCGGGGGTACTCCACAGATACGCAGTATTTT
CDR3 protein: CASSDRRGYSTDTQYF

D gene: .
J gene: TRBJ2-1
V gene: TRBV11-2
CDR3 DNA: TGTGCCAGCAGCTTCCGTCCTGTTGCTGCACAGGAGCAGTTCTTC
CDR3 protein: CASSFRPVAAQEQFF

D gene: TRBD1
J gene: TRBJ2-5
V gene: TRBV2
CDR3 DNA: TGTGCCAGCAGTGGACAGGGGGCGCACCAAGAGACCCAGTACTTC
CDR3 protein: CASSGQGAHQETQYF

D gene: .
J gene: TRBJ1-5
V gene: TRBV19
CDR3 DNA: TGTGCCAGTAGTGTGTGGGAGAGCAATCAGCCCCAGCATTTT
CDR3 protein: CASSVWESNQPQHF

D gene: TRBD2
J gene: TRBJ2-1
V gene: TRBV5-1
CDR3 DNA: TGCGCCAGCAGCAAGGGACTAGCGGGCAACTCCTACAATGAGCAGTTCTTC
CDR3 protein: CASSKGLAGNSYNEQFF

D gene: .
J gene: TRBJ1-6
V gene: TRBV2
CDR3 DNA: TGTGCCTACGGGAGGGGAAATTCACCCCTCCACTTT
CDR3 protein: CAYGRGNSPLHF

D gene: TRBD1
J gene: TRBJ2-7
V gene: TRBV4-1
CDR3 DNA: TGCGCCAGCAGCCAAGTGGGGTTAAGGACAGGGGCGTCGATGAACCGATACGAGCAGTACTTC
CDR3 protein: CASSQVGLRTGASMNRYEQYF